Listed here are 29 T cell receptor beta chains from one sample, sequenced in a study of blood T cell repertoires in COVID-19. Profiling relied on immunoSEQ multiplex PCR, and the TCRdb table lists in-frame clones only, not all of them. Of fewer than 110,000 clones in the sample, 84% were seen once. Sequencing input: peripheral blood. The origin of the receptors is a human donor in a cohort sampled during active COVID-19.

This chain connects TRBV7-2 to TRBJ1-2, with unresolved D. Trimming took off 2 bases at V and 7 bases at J, with 11 bases between the two ends. The CDR3 extends over 13 amino acids. Germline CDR1 and CDR2: SGHTA and FQGNSA. CDR3 protein: CASSLMAVSGYTF. In DNA, the CDR3 is TGTGCCAGCAGCTTAATGGCAGTAAGTGGCTACACCTTC.

The chain has TRBV2 and TRBJ1-1; 9 nucleotides match TRBD1. V shed 5 bases, J shed 1 base, and the junction held 8 bases outside the gene matches. In germline, CDR1 is SNHLY, CDR2 FYNNEI. The CDR3 totals 16 residues. The CDR3 spells CASSPETGGGNTEAFF. The CDR3 coding sequence is TGTGCCAGCAGTCCCGAGACAGGGGGGGGGAACACTGAAGCTTTCTTT.

This rearrangement joins TRBV28 to TRBJ2-3, with D possibly matching TRBD2 (7 bases). The CDR3 is 15 residues long. Trimming took off 7 bases at V and 5 bases at J, with 19 bases between the two ends. In germline, CDR1 is MDHEN, CDR2 SYDVKM. The CDR3: CASTGAGARGDTQYF. The CDR3 DNA reads TGTGCCAGCACCGGGGCGGGGGCCCGAGGAGATACGCAGTATTTT.

This chain joins TRBV7-2 and TRBJ2-1; 9 positions agree with TRBD1. V lost 5 bases and J lost 8; bases outside the gene matches: 4. From germline, CDR1 is SGHTA and CDR2 FQGNSA. The CDR3 is 13 residues long. For the CDR3, the DNA is TGTGCCAGCAGCCCGCGGACAGGGGATGAGCAGTTCTTC. It is translated as CASSPRTGDEQFF.

The chain uses TRBV27 and TRBJ2-1; TRBD2 matches at 13 bases. Trimming cost V 6 bases and J 2 bases; bases outside gene matches: 4. Germline CDR1 and CDR2: MNHEY and SMNVEV (reference sequence). The CDR3 runs 16 residues. This CDR3 is CASSRTSGSTYNEQFF. The DNA for the CDR3 is TGTGCCAGCAGCCGGACTAGCGGGAGCACCTACAATGAGCAGTTCTTC.

The V gene is TRBV5-1, the J gene TRBJ1-1; 8 bases map to TRBD1. CDR1 and CDR2 (germline): SGHRS, YFSETQ. After removal of 7 bases from V and 3 bases from J, the junction contained 8 bases not matched to a gene. The CDR3 is 14 amino acids. Here the CDR3 DNA reads TGCGCCAGCGGGGGACAGGCCCCGGACACTGAAGCTTTCTTT. Translated: CASGGQAPDTEAFF.

V usage is TRBV12-5 and J usage is TRBJ2-7; 9 bases fit TRBD2. CDR3 size: 17 residues. Germline V CDR1 and CDR2: LGHNT, FRNRAP. The J segment lost 4 bases and the V segment lost 1 base, leaving 11 bases of the junction unmatched. The CDR3 DNA reads TGTGCTAGTGGTTTGGAGACTAGCGGAGCCCCGCCGTACGAGCAGTACGTC. This gives the protein CASGLETSGAPPYEQYV.

The rearrangement uses TRBV18 and TRBJ1-4, with D tentatively TRBD1 (5 bases). Germline V gene sequence: CDR1 KGHSH, CDR2 LQKENI. This CDR3 is built from 16 residues. Trimming took off 3 bases at V and 8 bases at J, with 19 bases between the two ends. CDR3 loop: CASSPAGLLAREKLFF. The CDR3 DNA reads as TGTGCCAGCTCACCCGCGGGACTATTGGCAAGGGAAAAACTGTTTTTT.

The chain couples TRBV10-3 to TRBJ2-3; D is perhaps TRBD2 (5 bases). Germline V gene data show CDR1 as ENHRY and CDR2 as SYGVKD. Trimming removed 0 bases at V and 6 bases at J, with 19 bases between. The CDR3 is 17 residues long. CDR3 protein: CAISESWPGEFRDTQYF. CDR3 sequence (DNA): TGTGCCATCAGTGAGTCATGGCCCGGGGAGTTCAGGGATACGCAGTATTTT.

The chain combines TRBV7-2 with TRBJ1-1; a weak D match, TRBD1 (5 bases). V was cut by 5 bases and J by 5 bases, with 18 bases left in between. Per the germline V gene, CDR1 is SGHTA and CDR2 is FQGNSA. This CDR3 has 15 residues. The CDR3: CASSPRGGKGTEAFF. The CDR3, as DNA: TGTGCCAGCAGCCCCCGTGGGGGGAAGGGGACTGAAGCTTTCTTT.

The chain employs TRBV27 and TRBJ1-4; D is uncertain. Deletions cut 3 bases from V and 2 bases from J, with 7 bases between. The CDR3 spans 14 residues. Germline lookup yields CDR1 MNHEY and CDR2 SMNVEV (reference sequence). Here the CDR3 reads CASSFAGTNEKLFF. The CDR3 DNA sequence: TGTGCCAGCAGTTTTGCGGGGACTAATGAAAAACTGTTTTTT.

V gene TRBV28 combines with J gene TRBJ1-5; 12 bases match TRBD1. CDR1 MDHEN and CDR2 SYDVKM come from the germline V gene. The CDR3 runs to 16 residues. V shed 7 bases, J shed 4 bases, and the junction held 8 bases outside the gene matches. As DNA, the CDR3 is TGTGCCAGCACCCCTGGGACAGGGGGCATGAATCAGCCCCAGCATTTT. It encodes CASTPGTGGMNQPQHF.

This clone was found a few times. The J gene is TRBJ2-5, the V gene TRBV5-1, with unresolved D. Per germline, CDR1 SGHRS and CDR2 YFSETQ. This CDR3 is built from 14 residues. V was shortened by 0 bases and J by 3 bases, with 9 bases between the two germline ends. DNA of the CDR3: TGCGCCAGCAGCTTGGACACCGCCGAAGAGACCCAGTACTTC. Its translation is CASSLDTAEETQYF.

J is TRBJ1-3 and V is TRBV4-1; D remains unclear. Germline CDR1 is MGHRA and CDR2 is YSYEKL. The V end lost 1 base, the J end lost 5 bases, and 9 bases lay between the germline ends. This CDR3 contains 14 residues. CDR3 sequence: CASSQASSRNTIYF. CDR3 nucleotides: TGCGCCAGCAGCCAAGCATCTAGCAGAAACACCATATATTTT.

The chain carries TRBV28 and TRBJ1-5; D call uncertain. V was clipped by 5 bases and J by 6 bases, with 5 bases between them. This CDR3 contains 11 residues. Per germline, CDR1 MDHEN and CDR2 SYDVKM. The CDR3 is CASSQRQPQHF. The CDR3 DNA is TGTGCCAGCAGTCAGCGTCAGCCCCAGCATTTT.

The chain links TRBV5-1 to TRBJ2-3, with TRBD2 identical over 9 bases. Looked up from germline, CDR1 is SGHRS and CDR2 is YFSETQ. V shed 4 bases and J 6 bases; nucleotides not matched to a gene: 9. CDR3 length equals 15 residues. Written as DNA, the CDR3 is TGCGCCAGCAGCGTTAGTCTAGCGGGATTGGATACGCAGTATTTT. Amino acids: CASSVSLAGLDTQYF.

V is TRBV29-1 and J is TRBJ1-1; 8 bases fit TRBD1. Germline CDR1 SQVTM, CDR2 ANQGSEA. V was clipped by 7 bases and J by 1 base; unmatched bases: 2. CDR3 length: 12 amino acids. The CDR3 is CSGGQGNTEAFF. The CDR3 DNA follows: TGCAGCGGCGGACAGGGGAACACTGAAGCTTTCTTT. The complete variable domain, with remaining parts taken from reference TRBV29-1 and TRBJ1-1, reads SAVISQKPSRDICQRGTSLTIQCQVDSQVTMMFWYRQQPGQSLTLIATANQGSEATYESGFVIDKFPISRPNLTFSTLTVSNMSPEDSSIYLCSGGQGNTEAFFGQGTRLTVV.

The CDR3 reads CASSGGQGNYGYTF. The CDR3 DNA reads TGTGCCAGTAGTGGAGGACAGGGTAATTATGGCTACACCTTC. The chain combines TRBV19 with TRBJ1-2; 8 bases map to TRBD1. Germline V gene lookup returns CDR1 LNHDA and CDR2 SQIVND (reference sequence). The CDR3 consists of 14 residues. The V and J ends lost 5 bases and 5 bases, in that order; junction bases with no gene match: 7.

V usage is TRBV6-5 and J usage is TRBJ2-1, with 7 bases lining up with TRBD1. Germline trimming cut 1 base from V and 9 bases from J; bases unmatched to any gene: 6. This CDR3 has 14 residues. The germline CDR1 and CDR2 sequences are MNHEY and SVGAGI. Here the CDR3 reads CASSYFEGASEQFF. In nucleotides, the CDR3 is TGTGCCAGCAGTTACTTTGAGGGGGCCAGTGAGCAGTTCTTC.

This clone has a single count. The chain carries TRBV4-3 and TRBJ2-1; 7 bases align to TRBD2. J was trimmed by 7 bases and V by 3 bases; bases with no gene match: 9. Germline V gene lookup returns CDR1 LGHNA and CDR2 YSLEER. The CDR3 loop spans 15 amino acids. CDR3 protein: CASSQERGPLNEQFF. The CDR3 bases are TGCGCCAGCAGCCAGGAGCGGGGTCCCCTAAATGAGCAGTTCTTC.

This chain uses TRBV7-3 with TRBJ2-5, with 10 positions matching TRBD1. This CDR3 contains 13 residues. V dropped 5 bases and J dropped 5; count of bases not matched to a gene: 2. CDR1 is SGHTA, CDR2 FQGTGA, per germline. CDR3 coding DNA: TGTGCCAGCAGCAGGGGACAGGGGGAGACCCAGTACTTC. It yields the protein CASSRGQGETQYF.

The chain joins TRBV7-2 to TRBJ1-3; D uncertain. In germline, CDR1 is SGHTA, CDR2 FQGNSA. The germline V and J ends were trimmed by 4 bases and 0 bases, with 10 bases remaining between them. The CDR3 covers 15 residues. The CDR3 here is CASSSSVASGNTIYF. The DNA of the CDR3 is TGTGCCAGCAGCTCGAGTGTAGCCTCTGGAAACACCATATATTTT.

The chain has TRBV28 and TRBJ2-7; maybe TRBD1 (6 bases). This CDR3 spans 14 amino acids. Deletions cut 1 base from V and 2 bases from J, with 9 bases between. The V gene's germline CDR1 is MDHEN and CDR2 SYDVKM. CDR3 sequence (DNA): TGTGCCAGCAGTTTATTCAGGGGACCCTACGAGCAGTACTTC. This translates into CASSLFRGPYEQYF.

This chain links TRBV5-1 with TRBJ2-3; D is unclear. In germline, CDR1 is SGHRS, CDR2 YFSETQ. The CDR3 has 14 residues. V was shortened by 0 bases and J by 1 base, with 6 bases between the two germline ends. CDR3 in DNA: TGCGCCAGCAGCTTGGCTAAAGGCACAGATACGCAGTATTTT. Amino acids: CASSLAKGTDTQYF.

CDR3 sequence (DNA): TGCGCCAGCAGCCTGACACAGTACACTGAAGCTTTCTTT. Protein sequence: CASSLTQYTEAFF. V and J are TRBV5-1 and TRBJ1-1; D is ambiguous. Germline CDR1 SGHRS, CDR2 YFSETQ. The CDR3 covers 13 residues. The V end was cut by 4 bases, the J end by 3 bases, with 10 bases between.

The gene calls are TRBV3-1 (or the pseudogene TRBV3-2) and TRBJ2-7, with a tentative D call TRBD2 (6 bases). Germline assignment: CDR1 LGHDT and CDR2 YNNKEL (reference sequence). Trimming left V 2 bases short and J 6 bases short, with 23 bases between. The CDR3 consists of 17 residues. CDR3 amino acids: CASSQRPVAGSRGEQYV. DNA for the CDR3: TGTGCCAGCAGCCAACGTCCCGTTGCGGGGTCCCGCGGCGAGCAGTACGTC.

J is TRBJ2-1 and V is TRBV20-1, with 8 positions matching TRBD2. This CDR3 has 16 amino acids. Germline-derived CDR1 and CDR2 are DFQATT and SNEGSKA (reference sequence). The junction had 8 bases not matched to a gene; V was cut back by 3 bases and J by 1 base. This chain's CDR3 is CSASRSSGGSYNEQFF. In DNA, the CDR3 is TGCAGTGCTAGTCGTTCGTCGGGAGGGTCCTACAATGAGCAGTTCTTC.

The chain employs TRBV24-1 and TRBJ2-3; TRBD2 might be the D (6 bases). Germline CDR1 reads KGHDR; CDR2 reads SFDVKD. CDR3 size: 15 residues. The V gene lost 0 bases and the J gene lost 6 bases, with 12 bases spanning the gap. The CDR3 region is CATSDLRGGTDTQYF. In DNA form, the CDR3 reads TGTGCCACCAGTGATTTGCGGGGAGGTACGGATACGCAGTATTTT.

The V call is TRBV28, the J call TRBJ1-2; TRBD1 aligns across 8 bases. CDR1 MDHEN and CDR2 SYDVKM come from the germline V gene. The CDR3 consists of 13 residues. The J segment lost 4 bases and the V segment lost 3 bases, leaving 1 base of the junction unmatched. This CDR3 is CASSFTGGYGYTF. The CDR3 DNA reads TGTGCCAGCAGTTTCACAGGGGGCTATGGCTACACCTTC.